This T cell receptor (beta chain) was sequenced in a study of identical twins. Study observations and caveats: Invariant populations such as MAIT and iNKT cells could partly muddle zero-insertion analyses.

The V and J ends lost 2 bases and 0 bases respectively, with 6 bases between them. This CDR3 spans 14 amino acids. Healthy Caucasians provided all donations. This clonotype occurred many times. Its antigen is as yet unknown. TCRdb processed the 5' RACE reads anew with MiXCR; each CDR3 protein has one entry. The profile shows roughly 350,000 distinct CDR3 sequences, approximately 8.8% of them singletons. The sequence was obtained from a woman aged 45-59 years in good health. The chain has TRBV12-3 or TRBV12-4 and TRBJ2-3; D is uncertain. The sequenced material came from naive T cells sorted from blood. CDR3 sequence: CASSLFDSTDTQYF. The DNA for the CDR3 is TGTGCCAGCAGTTTATTCGACAGCACAGATACGCAGTATTTT.